Below, one T cell receptor beta chain is given with its context. Antigen unknown. This sample's treatment: roughly 10-day PBMC culture with coronavirus spike peptide pools or control peptides (ViraFEST assay). CD4+ T lymphocytes from the unexposed donor were collected before the COVID-19 pandemic (2011-2018). ViraFEST used peptide pools to expand antigen-specific T cells before TCR sequencing. Cultures used some 2 million PBMCs per well, about 9.9 IU/ml IL-2 and about 9.9 ug/ml peptides. Half the medium was replaced with fresh IL-2 medium on days 3 and 7. The data stem from a study of vaccination and CD4 T cells after COVID-19. Overall study context: Overlapping spike pools from SARS-CoV-2 and HCoV-NL63, HCoV-OC43 and HCoV-229E served as culture stimuli.

Germline loops: CDR1 SGHVS, CDR2 FQNEAQ. V lost 2 bases and J lost 1, with 14 bases in between. The CDR3 is 16 residues long. With the Oncomine TCR Beta short-read assay, DNA from cultured CD4+ T cells was sequenced. Genomic DNA from cultured CD4+ T cells was extracted. TCRdb re-analysed the PCR reads in MiXCR, keeping a single row per CDR3 protein. The data show under 8,500 distinct CDR3 sequences, with roughly 30% seen just once and roughly an eighth held by the top ten. Sequences were obtained from CD4+ T cells from blood, cultured in vitro. The chain uses TRBV7-8 and TRBJ2-5; D is tentatively TRBD1 or TRBD2 (5 bases each). The origin of this receptor is a human donor in good health. Written as DNA, the CDR3 is TGTGCCAGCAGCTTATTAAGGGGAGCAGCCCAAGAGACCCAGTACTTC. Its protein is CASSLLRGAAQETQYF.